These T cell receptor beta chains were read from a single sample in a study of T cell repertoires in cytomegalovirus infection. Antigen specificity for these receptors is unknown. TCRdb fed the reads into MiXCR, producing one record per CDR3 protein. The sample has some 800,000 distinct CDR3 sequences; over 25% are singletons. The sample in question was cultured CD8+ T cells from PBMCs, obtained from culture after CMV antigen stimulation. These receptors came from a human donor in good health (CMV status not recorded). Some clones in this sample may be carry-over from other donors' samples. CDR3s include the opening cysteine and the closing phenylalanine or tryptophan. A D gene is named only where the DNA matches it firmly. Not every row has a clone size; where given, it reads once, few, many or a size class.

v_call: TRBV7-6
j_call: TRBJ2-7
cdr3_length: 13
clone_size: NA
d_call: NA
cdr3_aa: CASSLDGVYEQYF
cdr3_nt: TGTGCCAGCAGCTTAGATGGGGTGTACGAGCAGTACTTC

v_call: TRBV5-4
j_call: TRBJ2-3
cdr3_length: 12
clone_size: NA
d_call: TRBD2
cdr3_aa: CASSFAGGHRYF
cdr3_nt: TGTGCCAGCAGCTTCGCGGGGGGCCATAGGTATTTT

v_call: TRBV7-6
j_call: TRBJ2-2
cdr3_length: 15
clone_size: many
d_call: TRBD1
cdr3_aa: CATGGVDSNTGELFF
cdr3_nt: TGTGCCACAGGGGGAGTTGACTCGAACACCGGGGAGCTGTTTTTT

v_call: TRBV28
j_call: TRBJ2-2
cdr3_length: 17
clone_size: NA
d_call: TRBD2
cdr3_aa: CASSILGLAARAGELFF
cdr3_nt: TGTGCCAGCAGTATACTAGGACTAGCGGCCCGAGCCGGGGAGCTGTTTTTT

v_call: TRBV12-5
j_call: TRBJ1-1
cdr3_length: 16
clone_size: NA
d_call: NA
cdr3_aa: CASGFGGKSGGTEAFF
cdr3_nt: TGTGCTAGTGGTTTCGGCGGCAAGTCGGGTGGAACTGAAGCTTTCTTT

v_call: TRBV10-1
j_call: TRBJ2-1
cdr3_length: 13
clone_size: few
d_call: NA
cdr3_aa: CASSESVVHEQFF
cdr3_nt: TGCGCCAGCAGTGAGTCGGTGGTACATGAGCAGTTCTTC

v_call: TRBV7-6
j_call: TRBJ1-1
cdr3_length: 15
clone_size: few
d_call: NA
cdr3_aa: CASSSPRRPNTEAFF
cdr3_nt: TGTGCCAGCAGCTCCCCTAGGCGACCGAACACTGAAGCTTTCTTT

v_call: TRBV7-9
j_call: TRBJ1-1
cdr3_length: 13
clone_size: many
d_call: NA
cdr3_aa: CASSLEEGPEAFF
cdr3_nt: TGTGCCAGCAGCTTAGAGGAGGGACCCGAGGCTTTCTTT

v_call: TRBV12-3/TRBV12-4
j_call: TRBJ1-5
cdr3_length: 15
clone_size: NA
d_call: NA
cdr3_aa: CASSFRRSSNQPQHF
cdr3_nt: TGTGCCAGCAGTTTCCGTAGGAGTAGCAATCAGCCCCAGCATTTT

v_call: TRBV7-6
j_call: TRBJ1-2
cdr3_length: 14
clone_size: many
d_call: TRBD1
cdr3_aa: CASSAGTGPDGYTF
cdr3_nt: TGTGCCAGCAGCGCCGGGACAGGGCCCGATGGCTACACCTTC

v_call: TRBV7-9
j_call: TRBJ1-3
cdr3_length: 12
clone_size: NA
d_call: NA
cdr3_aa: CASIPDGNTIYF
cdr3_nt: TGTGCCAGCATCCCGGATGGAAACACCATATATTTT

v_call: TRBV6-2/TRBV6-3
j_call: TRBJ2-3
cdr3_length: 16
clone_size: few
d_call: TRBD2
cdr3_aa: CASSFGGVVSTDTQYF
cdr3_nt: TGTGCCAGCAGTTTTGGGGGGGTCGTAAGCACAGATACGCAGTATTTT

v_call: TRBV7-6
j_call: TRBJ2-1
cdr3_length: 16
clone_size: NA
d_call: NA
cdr3_aa: CASSKRSRSSYNEQFF
cdr3_nt: TGTGCCAGCAGCAAGAGAAGCAGATCCTCCTACAATGAGCAGTTCTTC

v_call: TRBV6-1
j_call: TRBJ2-1
cdr3_length: 16
clone_size: few
d_call: NA
cdr3_aa: CASSERRDRTYNEQFF
cdr3_nt: TGTGCCAGCAGTGAAAGGAGGGATAGAACCTACAATGAGCAGTTCTTC

v_call: TRBV6-5
j_call: TRBJ1-5
cdr3_length: 18
clone_size: NA
d_call: NA
cdr3_aa: CASSPGLTSTSSNQPQHF
cdr3_nt: TGTGCCAGCAGCCCCGGACTGACATCTACCTCAAGCAATCAGCCCCAGCATTTT

v_call: TRBV15
j_call: TRBJ2-5
cdr3_length: 14
clone_size: NA
d_call: TRBD2
cdr3_aa: CATRNSGVQETQYF
cdr3_nt: TGTGCCACCAGGAATAGCGGGGTGCAAGAGACCCAGTACTTC

v_call: TRBV7-3
j_call: TRBJ1-1
cdr3_length: 17
clone_size: NA
d_call: TRBD1
cdr3_aa: CASSLGQGKVENNEAFF
cdr3_nt: TGTGCCAGCAGCCTGGGACAGGGTAAGGTAGAGAACAATGAAGCTTTCTTT

v_call: TRBV4-1
j_call: TRBJ2-5
cdr3_length: 16
clone_size: NA
d_call: TRBD2
cdr3_aa: CASSPWGAGGQETQYF
cdr3_nt: TGTGCCAGCAGCCCCTGGGGAGCGGGGGGGCAGGAGACCCAGTACTTC

v_call: TRBV7-2
j_call: TRBJ1-1
cdr3_length: 15
clone_size: NA
d_call: TRBD1
cdr3_aa: CASSSSQGGYDEAFF
cdr3_nt: TGTGCCAGCAGCTCCTCCCAGGGGGGTTATGATGAAGCTTTCTTT

v_call: TRBV28
j_call: TRBJ1-4
cdr3_length: 14
clone_size: NA
d_call: TRBD1
cdr3_aa: CASNLDRANEKLFF
cdr3_nt: TGTGCCAGCAACCTGGACAGGGCAAATGAAAAACTGTTTTTT

v_call: TRBV27
j_call: TRBJ1-2
cdr3_length: 14
clone_size: NA
d_call: NA
cdr3_aa: CASSSLRGVDGYTF
cdr3_nt: TGTGCCAGCAGCTCGTTAAGGGGGGTCGATGGCTACACCTTC

v_call: TRBV4-2
j_call: TRBJ1-2
cdr3_length: 12
clone_size: few
d_call: NA
cdr3_aa: CASSQDTRPVTF
cdr3_nt: TGTGCCAGCAGCCAAGATACCAGGCCCGTAACCTTC

v_call: TRBV15
j_call: TRBJ2-1
cdr3_length: 15
clone_size: NA
d_call: NA
cdr3_aa: CATSRGIPHLNEQFF
cdr3_nt: TGTGCCACCAGCAGAGGAATCCCCCACCTCAATGAGCAGTTCTTC

v_call: TRBV7-2
j_call: TRBJ1-5
cdr3_length: 15
clone_size: many
d_call: TRBD1
cdr3_aa: CATGPQGVGNQPQHF
cdr3_nt: TGTGCCACCGGACCACAGGGGGTAGGCAATCAGCCCCAGCATTTT

v_call: TRBV19
j_call: TRBJ1-2
cdr3_length: 14
clone_size: few
d_call: NA
cdr3_aa: CASSKGGLDYGYTF
cdr3_nt: TGTGCCAGTAGCAAGGGGGGTTTGGACTATGGCTACACCTTC

v_call: TRBV29-1
j_call: TRBJ1-2
cdr3_length: 14
clone_size: NA
d_call: NA
cdr3_aa: CSVLGQSGGYGYTF
cdr3_nt: TGCAGCGTCCTCGGACAGTCGGGCGGGTATGGCTACACCTTC

v_call: TRBV12-3/TRBV12-4
j_call: TRBJ1-5
cdr3_length: 14
clone_size: NA
d_call: NA
cdr3_aa: CASNGGYRNQPQHF
cdr3_nt: TGTGCCAGCAACGGGGGTTATCGGAATCAGCCCCAGCATTTT

v_call: TRBV4-2
j_call: TRBJ1-2
cdr3_length: 16
clone_size: NA
d_call: NA
cdr3_aa: CASSQDFTDGNYGYTF
cdr3_nt: TGTGCCAGCAGCCAAGATTTCACAGACGGTAACTATGGCTACACCTTC

v_call: TRBV19
j_call: TRBJ1-2
cdr3_length: 16
clone_size: NA
d_call: TRBD1
cdr3_aa: CASTPRGDRVFYGYTF
cdr3_nt: TGTGCCAGTACCCCGCGGGGGGACAGGGTCTTTTATGGCTACACCTTC

v_call: TRBV19
j_call: TRBJ1-1
cdr3_length: 13
clone_size: few
d_call: NA
cdr3_aa: CASSITGFTEAFF
cdr3_nt: TGTGCCAGTAGTATTACAGGGTTTACTGAAGCTTTCTTT

v_call: TRBV6-5
j_call: TRBJ2-3
cdr3_length: 16
clone_size: few
d_call: NA
cdr3_aa: CASSPLSSPVTDTQYF
cdr3_nt: TGTGCCAGCAGTCCCCTAAGTTCTCCCGTCACAGATACGCAGTATTTT

v_call: TRBV5-5
j_call: TRBJ1-4
cdr3_length: 16
clone_size: NA
d_call: NA
cdr3_aa: CASSSMTATTNEKLFF
cdr3_nt: TGTGCCAGCAGCTCAATGACAGCTACAACTAATGAAAAACTGTTTTTT

v_call: TRBV4-1
j_call: TRBJ2-5
cdr3_length: 15
clone_size: NA
d_call: TRBD2
cdr3_aa: CASSPVGGFQETQYF
cdr3_nt: TGCGCCAGCAGCCCAGTGGGGGGGTTCCAAGAGACCCAGTACTTC